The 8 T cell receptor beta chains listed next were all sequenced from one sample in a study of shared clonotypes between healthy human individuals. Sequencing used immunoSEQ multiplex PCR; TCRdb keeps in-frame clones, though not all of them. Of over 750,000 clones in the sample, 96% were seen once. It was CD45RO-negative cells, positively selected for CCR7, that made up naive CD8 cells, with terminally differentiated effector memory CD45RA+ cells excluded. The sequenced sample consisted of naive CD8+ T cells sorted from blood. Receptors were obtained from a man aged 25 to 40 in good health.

CDR3 sequence reads: CASSYSTLGADTQYF. In nucleotides, the CDR3 is TGTGCCAGCAGTTACTCGACGCTTGGGGCAGATACGCAGTATTTT. The rearrangement uses TRBV6-5 and TRBJ2-3; D remains unclear. V was pared by 0 bases and J by 4 bases, with 11 bases between. Germline V lookup: CDR1 MNHEY, CDR2 SVGAGI. CDR3 length equals 15 residues.

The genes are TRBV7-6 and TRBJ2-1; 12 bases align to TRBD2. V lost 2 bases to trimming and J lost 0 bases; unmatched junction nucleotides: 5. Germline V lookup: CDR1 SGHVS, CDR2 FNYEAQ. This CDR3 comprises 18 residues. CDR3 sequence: CASSLSTSGRSSYNEQFF. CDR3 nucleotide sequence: TGTGCCAGCAGCTTATCGACTAGCGGGAGAAGCTCCTACAATGAGCAGTTCTTC.

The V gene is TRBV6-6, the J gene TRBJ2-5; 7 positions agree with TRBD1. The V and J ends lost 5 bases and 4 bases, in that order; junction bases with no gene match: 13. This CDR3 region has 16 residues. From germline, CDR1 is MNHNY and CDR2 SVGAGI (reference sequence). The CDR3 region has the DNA TGTGCCAGCAGTGCCGAAGCCGGGACAGTCGGAGAGACCCAGTACTTC. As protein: CASSAEAGTVGETQYF.

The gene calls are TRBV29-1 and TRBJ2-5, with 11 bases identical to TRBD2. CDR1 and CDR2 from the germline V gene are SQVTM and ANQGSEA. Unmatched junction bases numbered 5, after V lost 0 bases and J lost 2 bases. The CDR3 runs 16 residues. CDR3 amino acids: CSVEDTSGSPQETQYF. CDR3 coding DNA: TGCAGCGTTGAAGACACTAGCGGGAGCCCACAAGAGACCCAGTACTTC.

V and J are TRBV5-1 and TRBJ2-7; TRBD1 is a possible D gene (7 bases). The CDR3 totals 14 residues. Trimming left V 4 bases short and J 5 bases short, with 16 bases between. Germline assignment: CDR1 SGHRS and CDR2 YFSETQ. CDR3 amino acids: CASSQGGAVHEQYF. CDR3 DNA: TGCGCCAGCAGCCAGGGGGGCGCGGTCCACGAGCAGTACTTC.

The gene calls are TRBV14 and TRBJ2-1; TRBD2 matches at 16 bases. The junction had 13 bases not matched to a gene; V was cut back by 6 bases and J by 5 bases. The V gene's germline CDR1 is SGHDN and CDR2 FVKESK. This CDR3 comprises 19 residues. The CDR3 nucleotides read TGTGCCAGCAGTTATTTTGGGACTAGCGGGAGGGCCGGGGACAATGAGCAGTTCTTC. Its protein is CASSYFGTSGRAGDNEQFF.

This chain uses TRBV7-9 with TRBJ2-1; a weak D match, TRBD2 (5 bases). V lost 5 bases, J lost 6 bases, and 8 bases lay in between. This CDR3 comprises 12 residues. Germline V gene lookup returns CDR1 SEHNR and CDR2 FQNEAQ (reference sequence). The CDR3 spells CASSHLANEQFF. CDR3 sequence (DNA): TGTGCCAGCAGCCATCTAGCCAATGAGCAGTTCTTC.

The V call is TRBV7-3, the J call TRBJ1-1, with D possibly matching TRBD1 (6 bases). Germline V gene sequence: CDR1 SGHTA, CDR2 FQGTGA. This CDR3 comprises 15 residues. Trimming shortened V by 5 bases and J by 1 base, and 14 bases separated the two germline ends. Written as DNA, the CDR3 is TGTGCCAGCAGCCCCTGGAGGGGGGAGAACACTGAAGCTTTCTTT. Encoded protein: CASSPWRGENTEAFF.